What follows are 28 T cell receptor beta chains derived from one specimen sequenced in a study of T-cell reconstitution after alpha-beta-depleted transplantation in children. Using unique molecular identifiers, the investigators prepared the TCRbeta library. TCRdb itself ran the PCR reads through MiXCR, one entry per CDR3 protein. The sample has about 500,000 distinct CDR3 sequences; around a third are singletons. Here the sequenced sample was PBMCs from the stem cell graft donor, taken from the stem cell graft. These receptors were taken from a human donor who donated a stem cell graft to a child with aplastic anemia.

The chain recombines TRBV9 with TRBJ1-2; 7 nucleotides agree with TRBD1. The germline V gene has CDR1 SGDLS and CDR2 YYNGEE. This CDR3 comprises 13 residues. Trimming took 3 bases from V and 4 from J; bases not matched to a gene: 3. CDR3 DNA sequence: TGTGCCAGCAGCGACCGGACAGGCTATGGCTACACCTTC. Protein sequence: CASSDRTGYGYTF.

This clonotype was seen only a few times. The chain joins TRBV29-1 to TRBJ1-6; 8 bases agree with TRBD1. V shed 7 bases, J shed 8 bases, and the junction held 7 bases outside the gene matches. Per the germline V gene, CDR1 is SQVTM and CDR2 is ANQGSEA. The length of the CDR3 is 13 residues. The DNA for the CDR3 is TGCAGCGCCTGGACAGGGAGAGATTCACCCCTCCACTTT. This codes for CSAWTGRDSPLHF.

V is TRBV25-1 and J is TRBJ1-1; D unresolved. The CDR3 length is 12 residues. V was trimmed by 8 bases and J by 1 base, leaving 8 bases between them. Germline-derived CDR1 and CDR2 are MGHDK and SYGVNS. The CDR3 is CASVDGNTEAFF. The CDR3 DNA sequence: TGTGCCAGCGTAGATGGGAACACTGAAGCTTTCTTT.

This clonotype appeared a few times. This chain connects TRBV7-9 to TRBJ1-2; D gene uncertain. Germline CDR1 and CDR2: SEHNR and FQNEAQ (reference sequence). The V and J ends lost 1 base and 6 bases respectively, with 12 bases between them. The CDR3 is 14 amino acids. CDR3 sequence reads: CASSLEFRSNGYTF. The DNA of the CDR3 is TGTGCCAGCAGCTTAGAGTTTCGGTCCAATGGCTACACCTTC.

The rearrangement joins TRBV7-2 to TRBJ2-1, with 8 bases lining up with TRBD2. With 0 bases clipped from V and 7 bases from J, the junction kept 2 bases outside the gene matches. The CDR3 totals 14 residues. Germline-derived CDR1 and CDR2 are SGHTA and FQGNSA. CDR3 in DNA: TGTGCCAGCAGCTTAGCGATAGCGGGGAATGAGCAGTTCTTC. Protein: CASSLAIAGNEQFF.

For this clonotype: One end of the junction varies from germline; a read error may be responsible. The chain uses TRBV12-3 or TRBV12-4 and TRBJ2-1; D unclear. The CDR3 runs to 11 residues. CDR3 in DNA: TGTGCCAGCAGTTCTGGGTATGAGCAGTCCTTC. Residues: CASSSGYEQSF.

This sequence joins TRBV28 and TRBJ1-5; TRBD1 aligns across 10 bases. Trimming removed 6 bases from V and 2 bases from J; junction bases left unmatched: 19. The CDR3 runs to 20 residues. CDR1 MDHEN and CDR2 SYDVKM come from the germline V gene. CDR3 in amino acids: CASSPYPDRGRLVGNQPQHF. In DNA, the CDR3 is TGTGCCAGCAGCCCTTACCCAGACAGGGGGCGCCTAGTTGGCAATCAGCCCCAGCATTTT.

The rearrangement links TRBV27 to TRBJ2-1, with a tentative D call TRBD2 (5 bases). V lost 7 bases, J lost 4 bases, and 14 bases lay in between. CDR1 is MNHEY, CDR2 SMNVEV, per germline (reference sequence). The CDR3 runs to 14 residues. In DNA form, the CDR3 reads TGTGCCAGCACCATAAGAGGAGGATACAATGAGCAGTTCTTC. Its protein product is CASTIRGGYNEQFF.

This chain uses TRBV10-3 with TRBJ1-5; D ambiguous. CDR1 and CDR2 from the germline V gene are ENHRY and SYGVKD. This CDR3 has 16 amino acids. V lost 0 bases, J lost 0 bases, and 9 bases lay in between. The CDR3 is CAISESELHSNQPQHF. The CDR3 DNA follows: TGTGCCATCAGTGAGTCTGAGCTTCATAGCAATCAGCCCCAGCATTTT.

V and J are TRBV24-1 and TRBJ1-1; 8 nucleotides line up with TRBD1. This CDR3 has 15 residues. Germline V gene lookup returns CDR1 KGHDR and CDR2 SFDVKD. The V gene end was trimmed by 5 bases and the J gene end by 4 bases; junction bases not matched to a gene: 8. CDR3 amino acids: CATSGQGQGPTEAFF. DNA for the CDR3: TGTGCCACCAGTGGACAAGGACAGGGTCCCACTGAAGCTTTCTTT.

Only a few counts were recorded for this clonotype. This chain uses TRBV2 with TRBJ2-1; 10 positions agree with TRBD2. CDR3 length: 15 residues. V lost 2 bases, J lost 7 bases, and 5 bases stayed unmatched. Germline V CDR1 and CDR2: SNHLY, FYNNEI. The CDR3 nucleotides read TGTGCCAGCAGTGAACTAGCGGGAGCATCGAATGAGCAGTTCTTC. Translation: CASSELAGASNEQFF.

This clonotype has more than one count but fewer than ten. This chain's CDR3 is CASMDRTAFF. CDR3 DNA sequence: TGTGCCAGCATGGACAGGACGGCTTTCTTT. This chain links TRBV12-3 or TRBV12-4 with TRBJ1-1, with TRBD1 matching 7 bases. This CDR3 comprises 10 residues. V lost 7 bases and J lost 11; bases outside the gene matches: 4.

This clonotype was observed a handful of times. This chain connects TRBV7-2 to TRBJ1-3; D is perhaps TRBD1 (6 bases). Deletions cut 6 bases from V and 4 bases from J, with 13 bases between. The V gene's germline CDR1 is SGHTA and CDR2 FQGNSA. This CDR3 has 14 amino acids. CDR3 nucleotide sequence: TGTGCCAGCAGTTCACAGGGTTCAGGAAACACCATATATTTT. Translated, it gives CASSSQGSGNTIYF.

CDR3 coding DNA: TGTGCCAGCAGCCAAAGGGCGGGATCCTACGAGCAGTACTTC. Translation: CASSQRAGSYEQYF. This chain links TRBV3-1 with TRBJ2-7; maybe TRBD2 (6 bases). The length of the CDR3 is 14 residues. V was trimmed by 2 bases and J by 1 base, leaving 9 bases between them. Germline CDR1 is LGHDT and CDR2 is YNNKEL (reference sequence).

This clonotype was counted a few times. V gene TRBV6-2 or TRBV6-3 combines with J gene TRBJ2-3, with TRBD1 matching over 7 bases. CDR1 and CDR2 from the germline V gene are MNHEY and SVGEGT. The junction had 11 bases not matched to a gene; V was cut back by 2 bases and J by 3 bases. The CDR3 totals 17 residues. The CDR3 sequence: CASSYPQGTLPTDTQYF. In DNA, the CDR3 is TGTGCCAGCAGTTACCCACAGGGGACCTTGCCGACAGATACGCAGTATTTT.

This clonotype has more than one count but fewer than ten. The genes are TRBV29-1 and TRBJ2-2; TRBD1 matches 9 bases. The CDR3 spans 16 residues. Germline V gene data show CDR1 as SQVTM and CDR2 as ANQGSEA. Unmatched junction bases numbered 10, after V lost 3 bases and J lost 5 bases. CDR3 in amino acids: CSVEMSGQGRTGELFF. As DNA, the CDR3 is TGCAGCGTTGAGATGAGCGGACAGGGGCGGACCGGGGAGCTGTTTTTT.

V is TRBV27 and J is TRBJ1-2; D might be TRBD1 (5 bases). Germline CDR1 is MNHEY and CDR2 is SMNVEV (reference sequence). Trimming removed 4 bases from V and 2 bases from J, with 17 bases in between. The CDR3 has 16 residues. CDR3 protein: CASSSRTSLMNYGYTF. The CDR3 DNA sequence: TGTGCCAGCAGTTCGAGGACAAGCCTAATGAACTATGGCTACACCTTC.

The chain links TRBV6-2 or TRBV6-3 to TRBJ2-1; unclear D gene. V was trimmed by 6 bases and J by 2 bases, leaving 5 bases between them. Germline lookup yields CDR1 MNHEY and CDR2 SVGEGT. This CDR3 region has 12 residues. In nucleotides, the CDR3 is TGTGCCAGCAGAGAGCCCTACAATGAGCAGTTCTTC. Protein: CASREPYNEQFF.

This clonotype was seen a handful of times. The V gene is TRBV29-1, the J gene TRBJ2-7; 7 bases agree with TRBD2. With V trimmed by 7 bases and J by 6 bases, 9 bases remained unmatched. The CDR3 runs to 12 residues. CDR1 is SQVTM and CDR2 is ANQGSEA in the germline V gene. CDR3 bases: TGCAGCGCCTCTCAACAGCGGGGCGAGCAGTACTTC. It translates to CSASQQRGEQYF.

This clonotype was counted a few times. This chain joins TRBV5-5 and TRBJ2-2, with TRBD1 matching 10 bases. The CDR3 extends over 14 amino acids. The germline V gene encodes CDR1 SGHKS and CDR2 YYEKEE (reference sequence). Losses at the gene ends were 7 bases for V and 5 bases for J; bases not matched to a gene: 5. The CDR3 loop is CASQGQGFTGELFF. The DNA of the CDR3 is TGTGCCAGCCAGGGACAGGGGTTTACCGGGGAGCTGTTTTTT. Full variable domain (missing parts from reference TRBV5-5 and TRBJ2-2): DAGVTQSPTHLIKTRGQQVTLRCSPISGHKSVSWYQQVLGQGPQFIFQYYEKEERGRGNFPDRFSARQFPNYSSELNVNALLLGDSALYLCASQGQGFTGELFFGEGSRLTVL.

The rearrangement joins TRBV6-1 to TRBJ2-3, with 11 bases that match TRBD2. The J segment lost 1 base and the V segment lost 6 bases, leaving 6 bases of the junction unmatched. This CDR3 comprises 16 residues. In germline, CDR1 is MNHNS, CDR2 SASEGT. The CDR3 DNA follows: TGTGCCAGCAGGGACCTACTAGCGGGAGGCACAGATACGCAGTATTTT. It translates to CASRDLLAGGTDTQYF.

In the case of this clonotype: The junction does not match germline at one end; this may be a read error. V is TRBV20-1 and J is TRBJ1-1; no reliable D call. The CDR3 length is 12 residues. Germline values: CDR1 DFQATT, CDR2 SNEGSKA (reference sequence). CDR3 in DNA: TGCACTGCTAGTTCGGGTAGGACTGAAGCTTTCTTT. Protein: CTASSGRTEAFF.

V usage is TRBV10-3 and J usage is TRBJ2-1, with D possibly being TRBD2 (6 bases). CDR3 length equals 14 residues. V shed 8 bases and J shed 0 bases, with 11 bases lying between them. The germline gives CDR1 ENHRY, CDR2 SYGVKD. The CDR3 nucleotides read TGTGCCATCGGGACCGGGAGCTCCTACAATGAGCAGTTCTTC. It is translated as CAIGTGSSYNEQFF.

DNA of the CDR3: TGTGCCAGCTCACCGCAGGGATTAGCGGGTAGCAATCAGCCCCAGCATTTT. This codes for CASSPQGLAGSNQPQHF. This chain joins TRBV18 and TRBJ1-5, with D perhaps TRBD1 (5 bases). V lost 3 bases, J lost 0 bases, and 15 bases lay in between. The CDR3 length is 17 residues. Germline loops: CDR1 KGHSH, CDR2 LQKENI.

The chain has TRBV6-1 and TRBJ2-7, with a weak D call TRBD2 (6 bases). The V and J ends lost 6 bases and 10 bases respectively, with 25 bases between them. Germline CDR1 and CDR2: MNHNS and SASEGT. The CDR3 has 15 amino acids. In DNA form, the CDR3 reads TGTGCCAGCAGCCCCCGGGGGACGGGAGTGCAGCAACAGTACGTC. Protein product: CASSPRGTGVQQQYV.

Notes on this clonotype: At one end, the junction sequence differs from germline, possibly due to a read error. The chain is built from TRBV5-1 and TRBJ1-1, with 8 bases lining up with TRBD1. Germline CDR1 is SGHRS and CDR2 is YFSETQ. The CDR3 covers 14 residues. For the CDR3, the DNA is TGCGCCAGCAGCTTTTCGACAGGGGACACTGAAGATTTCTTT. Protein: CASSFSTGDTEDFF.

The chain employs TRBV7-2 and TRBJ2-3; D may be TRBD1 or TRBD2 (5 bases each). Trimming took off 0 bases at V and 0 bases at J, with 13 bases between the two ends. The germline gives CDR1 SGHTA, CDR2 FQGNSA. The CDR3 totals 17 residues. CDR3 sequence (DNA): TGTGCCAGCAGCTTAGCGGGGACCCCTCCTAGCACAGATACGCAGTATTTT. It encodes CASSLAGTPPSTDTQYF. Full variable domain (outside the CDR3, taken from reference TRBV7-2 and TRBJ2-3): GAGVSQSPSNKVTEKGKDVELRCDPISGHTALYWYRQSLGQGLEFLIYFQGNSAPDKSGLPSDRFSAERTGGSVSTLTIQRTQQEDSAVYLCASSLAGTPPSTDTQYFGPGTRLTVL.

This rearrangement joins TRBV12-3 or TRBV12-4 to TRBJ1-5; 11 bases fit TRBD1. J was trimmed by 4 bases and V by 3 bases; bases with no gene match: 5. The CDR3 is made up of 16 amino acids. CDR3 residues: CASSFFGTGGNQPQHF. The CDR3 DNA sequence: TGTGCCAGCAGTTTTTTCGGGACAGGGGGTAATCAGCCCCAGCATTTT.